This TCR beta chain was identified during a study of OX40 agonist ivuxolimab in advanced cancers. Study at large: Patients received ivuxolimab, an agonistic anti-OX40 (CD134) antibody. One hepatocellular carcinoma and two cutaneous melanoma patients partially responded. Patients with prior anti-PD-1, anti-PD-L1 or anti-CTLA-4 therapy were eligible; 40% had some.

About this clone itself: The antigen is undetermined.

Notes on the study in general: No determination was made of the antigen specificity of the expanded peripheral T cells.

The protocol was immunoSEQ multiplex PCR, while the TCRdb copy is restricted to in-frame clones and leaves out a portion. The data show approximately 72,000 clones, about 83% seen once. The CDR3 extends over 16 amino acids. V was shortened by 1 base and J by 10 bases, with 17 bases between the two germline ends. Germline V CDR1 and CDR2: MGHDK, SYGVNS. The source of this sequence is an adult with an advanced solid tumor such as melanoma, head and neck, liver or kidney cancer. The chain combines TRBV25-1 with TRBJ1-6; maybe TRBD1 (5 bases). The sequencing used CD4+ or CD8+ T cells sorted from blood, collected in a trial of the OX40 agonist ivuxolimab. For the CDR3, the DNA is TGTGCCAGCAGTGAATCTTGGGGCGTAGGATCCTCACCCCTCCACTTT. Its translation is CASSESWGVGSSPLHF. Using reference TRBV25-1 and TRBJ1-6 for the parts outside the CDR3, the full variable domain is EADIYQTPRYLVIGTGKKITLECSQTMGHDKMYWYQQDPGMELHLIHYSYGVNSTEKGDLSSESTVSRIRTEHFPLTLESARPSHTSQYLCASSESWGVGSSPLHFGNGTRLTVT.